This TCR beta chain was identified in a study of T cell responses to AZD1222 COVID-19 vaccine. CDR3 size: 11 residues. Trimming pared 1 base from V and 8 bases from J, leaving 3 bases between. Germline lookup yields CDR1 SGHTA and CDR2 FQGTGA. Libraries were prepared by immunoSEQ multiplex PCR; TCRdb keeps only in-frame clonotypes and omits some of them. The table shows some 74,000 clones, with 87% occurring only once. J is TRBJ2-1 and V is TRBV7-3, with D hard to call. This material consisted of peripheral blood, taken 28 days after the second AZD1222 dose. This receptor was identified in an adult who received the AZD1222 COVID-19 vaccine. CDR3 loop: CASSLNHEQFF. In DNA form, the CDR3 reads TGTGCCAGCAGCTTAAACCATGAGCAGTTCTTC.